This T cell receptor (beta chain) emerged from a study of blood T cell repertoires in COVID-19. Sequencing used immunoSEQ multiplex PCR; TCRdb keeps in-frame clones, though not all of them. The top ten hold roughly 2.9% of the sample, which has under 200,000 clones, approximately 88% seen once. The germline gives CDR1 SGDLS, CDR2 YYNGEE. Trimming shortened V by 2 bases and J by 3 bases, and 5 bases separated the two germline ends. The CDR3 loop spans 12 amino acids. Sequenced: peripheral blood. The receptor was isolated from a woman in her fifties or sixties with acute or convalescent COVID-19. The chain has TRBV9 and TRBJ1-2; no clear D gene. The CDR3 nucleotides are TGTGCCAGCAGCGTTTTCGACTATGGCTACACCTTC. The encoded protein is CASSVFDYGYTF.